This TCR beta chain was obtained from a study of T cells expressing NK-cell markers. Note on this clonotype: Its antigen is unidentified.

There are 14 residues in the CDR3. Germline V gives CDR1 SGHRS, CDR2 YFSETQ. Libraries used 5'RACE template switching adding universal primer site and UMIs. Reanalyzing the 5' RACE reads, TCRdb keeps one entry per CDR3 protein, without DNA. Its clone listing holds roughly 300,000 distinct CDR3 sequences. Notes on the study in general: Each of roughly 6 donors carried dominant NKG2C+ clonotypes accounting for about 1.0-8% of CD8+ T cells.

This TCR came from a woman between 18 and 70 years old in good health. This chain joins TRBV5-1 and TRBJ2-7. The source material was blood T cells: a sorted CD56 or NKG2C T cell subset, CD4+ or CD8+ T cells, or bulk PBMC T cells (not recorded which). The CDR3 spells CASSLGGSTDEQYF. The full variable domain, in which reference TRBV5-1 and TRBJ2-7 provide the parts outside the CDR3, is KAGVTQTPRYLIKTRGQQVTLSCSPISGHRSVSWYQQTPGQGLQFLFEYFSETQRNKGNFPGRFSGRQFSNSRSEMNVSTLELGDSALYLCASSLGGSTDEQYFGPGTRLTVT.